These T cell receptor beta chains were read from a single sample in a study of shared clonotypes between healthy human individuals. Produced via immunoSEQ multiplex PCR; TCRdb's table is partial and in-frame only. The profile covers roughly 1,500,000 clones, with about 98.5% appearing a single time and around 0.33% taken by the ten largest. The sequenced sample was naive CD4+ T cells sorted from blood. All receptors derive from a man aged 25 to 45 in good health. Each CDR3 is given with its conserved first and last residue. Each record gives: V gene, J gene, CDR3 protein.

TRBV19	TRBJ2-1	CASSMGPGGRAVEQFF
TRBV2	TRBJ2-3	CASRITSGRTDTQYF
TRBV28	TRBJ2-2	CASSFRGSLRDGELFF
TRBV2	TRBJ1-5	CASIRRLNQPQHF
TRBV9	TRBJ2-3	CASSVVPTGDTQYF
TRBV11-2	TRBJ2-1	CASSSLQGYYNEQFF
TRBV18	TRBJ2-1	CASSQGLAGDVYEQFF
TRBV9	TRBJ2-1	CASSEEGDLYNEQFF
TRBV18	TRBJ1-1	CASSQQTFKTEAFF
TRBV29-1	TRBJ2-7	CSASSTTESYEQYF
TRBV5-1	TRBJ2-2	CASSLDRNLIPGELFF
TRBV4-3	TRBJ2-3	CASSQEVWDTQYF